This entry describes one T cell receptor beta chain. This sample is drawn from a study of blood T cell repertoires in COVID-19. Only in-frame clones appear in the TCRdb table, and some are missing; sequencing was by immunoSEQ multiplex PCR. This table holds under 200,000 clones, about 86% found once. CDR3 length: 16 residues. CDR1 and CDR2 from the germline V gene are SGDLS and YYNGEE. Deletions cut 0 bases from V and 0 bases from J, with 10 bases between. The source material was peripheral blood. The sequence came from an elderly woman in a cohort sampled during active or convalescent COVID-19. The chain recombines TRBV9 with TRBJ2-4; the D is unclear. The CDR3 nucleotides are TGTGCCAGCAGCGTAGGTGTATTCCTAGCCAAAAACATTCAGTACTTC. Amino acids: CASSVGVFLAKNIQYF. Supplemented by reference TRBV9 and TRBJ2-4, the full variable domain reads DSGVTQTPKHLITATGQRVTLRCSPRSGDLSVYWYQQSLDQGLQFLIQYYNGEERAKGNILERFSAQQFPDLHSELNLSSLELGDSALYFCASSVGVFLAKNIQYFGAGTRLSVL.